Following are 16 T cell receptor beta chains from one sample sequenced in a study of blood T cell repertoires in COVID-19. Method: immunoSEQ multiplex PCR; TCRdb's copy keeps in-frame clones and lacks some. Counted here are approximately 220,000 clones, about four fifths occurring once; the ten biggest clones make up about 2.7%. Specimen: peripheral blood. Receptors originate from a woman between 40 and 50 years old with active or convalescent COVID-19.

This chain joins TRBV5-1 and TRBJ2-5; 7 bases map to TRBD2. The length of the CDR3 is 14 residues. The germline V gene has CDR1 SGHRS and CDR2 YFSETQ. Trimming took 4 bases from V and 1 from J; bases not matched to a gene: 4. The CDR3 DNA sequence: TGCGCCAGCAGCGGGGGGGGAGTCCAAGAGACCCAGTACTTC. It is translated as CASSGGGVQETQYF.

This clone showed up just a few times. The rearrangement uses TRBV28 and TRBJ2-7; 8 bases line up with TRBD1. The CDR3 is 13 residues long. Germline V gene sequence: CDR1 MDHEN, CDR2 SYDVKM. Unmatched junction bases numbered 3, after V lost 5 bases and J lost 3 bases. Here the CDR3 DNA reads TGTGCCAGCAGTCGGACAGGGCACTACGAGCAGTACTTC. Translation gives CASSRTGHYEQYF.

V and J are TRBV28 and TRBJ1-5; D remains unclear. CDR1 MDHEN and CDR2 SYDVKM come from the germline V gene. There are 12 residues in the CDR3. The V end was cut by 10 bases, the J end by 6 bases, with 13 bases between. As DNA, the CDR3 is TGTGCCACCGGAGGTGGGGTTCAGCCCCAGCATTTT. Its translation is CATGGGVQPQHF.

The rearrangement links TRBV19 to TRBJ2-2; TRBD1 aligns across 8 bases. V trimming: 4 bases; J trimming: 3 bases; junction bases outside the gene matches: 4. The CDR3 contains 15 residues. CDR1 LNHDA and CDR2 SQIVND come from the germline V gene (reference sequence). The CDR3 DNA is TGTGCCAGTAGTACCGGACAGGGCCACACCGGGGAGCTGTTTTTT. Translating it yields CASSTGQGHTGELFF. The full variable domain, its missing parts supplied by reference TRBV19 and TRBJ2-2, is DGGITQSPKYLFRKEGQNVTLSCEQNLNHDAMYWYRQDPGQGLRLIYYSQIVNDFQKGDIAEGYSVSREKKESFPLTVTSAQKNPTAFYLCASSTGQGHTGELFFGEGSRLTVL.

The V gene is TRBV12-3 or TRBV12-4, the J gene TRBJ1-2; 8 nucleotides line up with TRBD1. V shed 5 bases, J shed 7 bases, and the junction held 6 bases outside the gene matches. The CDR3 contains 13 residues. The CDR3 loop reads CASSPGGYSGYTF. As DNA, the CDR3 is TGTGCCAGCAGTCCAGGGGGCTACTCTGGCTACACCTTC.

This clone has a single count. This chain connects TRBV30 to TRBJ1-6; D gene uncertain. CDR1 and CDR2 from the germline V gene are GTSNPN and SVGIG (reference sequence). The CDR3 sequence is 13 residues long. The V end was cut by 8 bases, the J end by 9 bases, with 17 bases between. For the CDR3, the DNA is TGTGCCGGATCCATTTCCCCGGGTTCACCCCTCCACTTT. It specifies CAGSISPGSPLHF. Full variable domain (rest looked up from reference TRBV30 and TRBJ1-6): SQTIHQWPATLVQPVGSPLSLECTVEGTSNPNLYWYRQAAGRGLQLLFYSVGIGQISSEVPQNLSASRPQDRQFILSSKKLLLSDSGFYLCAGSISPGSPLHFGNGTRLTVT.

CDR3 nucleotides: TGTGCCAGCTCACCGCCGGGACAGGGAGAAGAAAAACTGTTTTTT. This sequence encodes CASSPPGQGEEKLFF. The chain links TRBV18 to TRBJ1-4, with 9 bases matching TRBD1. J gave up 8 bases and V 3 bases, and 7 bases lay outside the gene matches. Germline V lookup: CDR1 KGHSH, CDR2 LQKENI. This CDR3 has 15 amino acids.

In DNA form, the CDR3 reads TGCAGTGCGATCCTCAGAGATACGCAGTATTTT. Residues: CSAILRDTQYF. The chain employs TRBV20-1 and TRBJ2-3; no definite D call. The CDR3 loop spans 11 amino acids. In germline, CDR1 is DFQATT, CDR2 SNEGSKA (reference sequence). Trimming removed 6 bases at V and 5 bases at J, with 9 bases between.

The chain has TRBV5-1 and TRBJ1-2; 9 bases agree with TRBD1. Germline values: CDR1 SGHRS, CDR2 YFSETQ. There are 13 residues in the CDR3. V was clipped by 4 bases and J by 6 bases; unmatched bases: 4. The CDR3 region is CASSQTGGDGYTF. For the CDR3, the DNA is TGCGCCAGCAGCCAGACAGGGGGAGATGGCTACACCTTC.

Of note for this clone: Other DNA sequences of this sample code for an identical CDR3. The chain combines TRBV7-2 with TRBJ1-5; no clear D. This CDR3 has 14 residues. Trimming took 1 base from V and 2 from J, leaving 6 bases between them. Germline assignment: CDR1 SGHTA and CDR2 FQGNSA. The CDR3 protein is CASSLVRGNQPQHF. CDR3 sequence (DNA): TGTGCCAGCAGCTTAGTTAGAGGCAATCAGCCCCAGCATTTT.

This clone was found once. The chain links TRBV14 to TRBJ2-7; 7 nucleotides align to TRBD1. This CDR3 spans 13 amino acids. The germline V gene encodes CDR1 SGHDN and CDR2 FVKESK. V lost 5 bases, J lost 2 bases, and 3 bases stayed unmatched. The CDR3: CASSFDRAYEQYF. CDR3 bases: TGTGCCAGCAGCTTCGACAGGGCCTACGAGCAGTACTTC.

This clone showed up just a few times. The chain recombines TRBV7-2 with TRBJ1-3; tentatively, D is TRBD1 (5 bases). Germline CDR1 and CDR2: SGHTA and FQGNSA. The CDR3 is made up of 12 amino acids. V shed 4 bases and J shed 7 bases, with 8 bases lying between them. CDR3 sequence: CASSWGGNTIYF. Written as DNA, the CDR3 is TGTGCCAGCAGCTGGGGGGGGAACACCATATATTTT. Complete variable domain (other parts from reference TRBV7-2 and TRBJ1-3): GAGVSQSPSNKVTEKGKDVELRCDPISGHTALYWYRQSLGQGLEFLIYFQGNSAPDKSGLPSDRFSAERTGGSVSTLTIQRTQQEDSAVYLCASSWGGNTIYFGEGSWLTVV.

The J gene is TRBJ2-2, the V gene TRBV7-3; D is perhaps TRBD1 (6 bases). The germline V gene encodes CDR1 SGHTA and CDR2 FQGTGA. The V end was cut by 1 base, the J end by 0 bases, with 18 bases between. The CDR3 runs to 19 residues. The CDR3 is CASSLKRGHRVSNTGELFF. CDR3 nucleotides: TGTGCCAGCAGCTTAAAGAGGGGTCACAGGGTTTCGAACACCGGGGAGCTGTTTTTT.

The chain links TRBV19 to TRBJ2-2; a possible D gene is TRBD2 (5 bases). Trimming shortened V by 7 bases and J by 3 bases, and 6 bases separated the two germline ends. The CDR3 totals 12 residues. Germline V CDR1 and CDR2: LNHDA, SQIVND (reference sequence). The CDR3 sequence: CASTSHTGELFF. The CDR3 nucleotides read TGTGCCAGTACTAGCCACACCGGGGAGCTGTTTTTT.

This sequence joins TRBV10-3 and TRBJ1-3; 10 bases match TRBD1. CDR1 and CDR2 from the germline V gene are ENHRY and SYGVKD. With 7 bases clipped from V and 0 bases from J, the junction kept 3 bases outside the gene matches. This CDR3 comprises 15 residues. DNA of the CDR3: TGTGCCATCAAAGGGACAGGGGTCTCTGGAAACACCATATATTTT. This translates into CAIKGTGVSGNTIYF.

This clone was seen only a few times. J is TRBJ1-1 and V is TRBV7-9; D is ambiguous. CDR1 and CDR2 (germline): SEHNR, FQNEAQ (reference sequence). The CDR3 runs to 13 residues. Deletions cut 5 bases from V and 3 bases from J, with 10 bases between. The CDR3 sequence: CASSKTQDTEAFF. The CDR3 DNA sequence: TGTGCCAGCAGCAAAACACAAGACACTGAAGCTTTCTTT.